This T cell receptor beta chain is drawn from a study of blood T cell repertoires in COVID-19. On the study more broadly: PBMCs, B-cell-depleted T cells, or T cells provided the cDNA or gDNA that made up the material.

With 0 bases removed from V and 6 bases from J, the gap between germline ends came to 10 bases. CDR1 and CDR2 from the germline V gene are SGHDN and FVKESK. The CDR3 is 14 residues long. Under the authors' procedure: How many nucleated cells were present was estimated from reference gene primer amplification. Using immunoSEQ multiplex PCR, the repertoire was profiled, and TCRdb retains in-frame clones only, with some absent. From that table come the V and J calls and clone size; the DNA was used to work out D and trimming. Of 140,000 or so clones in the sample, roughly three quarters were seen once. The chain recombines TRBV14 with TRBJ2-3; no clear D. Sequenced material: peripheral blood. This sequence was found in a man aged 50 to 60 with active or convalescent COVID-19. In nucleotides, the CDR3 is TGTGCCAGCAGCCAAGACCATAGTGCGGATACGCAGTATTTT. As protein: CASSQDHSADTQYF.